The source of this T cell receptor beta chain is a study of T-cell reconstitution after alpha-beta-depleted transplantation in children (dated by TCRdb to 2015 to 2016). Regarding the research as a whole: Using TCR repertoire profiling, the study followed T-cell immune reconstitution in a quantitative way in children after TCRalphabeta/CD19-depleted allogeneic hematopoietic cell transplantation. What the study reported, not specific to this receptor: The apparently early alphabetaT-cell count recovery about two months after transplant was reportedly dependent on only several hundred rapidly expanded clones derived from non-depleted graft cells. Over the following months the frequencies of hyperexpanded clones went down, and after one year T-cell counts and TCRbeta diversity were mostly credited to newly produced T cells. In some patients, the high TCRbeta diversity seen at day 60 was put down to recipient T cells and intrathymic progenitors that had survived conditioning.

Interpreted using the paper, the time point label stands for: day 60 (about 2 months) after transplantation. In light of the paper, this sample's treatment or condition label describes: allogeneic hematopoietic cell transplantation with graft depleted of TCRalphabeta T cells and CD19 B cells. The children who served as transplant recipients had been given grafts of TCRalphabeta/CD19-depleted allogeneic hematopoietic cells. Library prep was done by PCR. This sample was sequenced with an Illumina HiSeq 2500. TCR libraries were prepared with molecular barcoding, using unique molecular identifiers to normalize TCRbeta repertoire quantification. TCRdb itself trimmed the public reads at Q25 with fastp, ran MiXCR and retained productive beta chains. Merged by CDR3 protein, the rows form single entries marked with the most common genes and DNA. The sample yields 97,000 or so distinct CDR3 sequences; approximately 5.4% were counted once. Jointly, the top ten make up about 6.1% of the sample.

This clonotype was counted once. Its antigen target is currently unknown. No qualities accompany the bases; no much larger clone lies one base away. One read gives only weak evidence. V loses 5 bases, J loses 6 bases, and the germline ends lie 23 bases apart. CDR1 MDHEN and CDR2 SYDVKM are derived from the germline V gene. The CDR3, from cysteine to phenylalanine, totals 16 residues. Just the 48-base CDR3 DNA is kept, in frame starting at base 1. Rearrangement joined TRBV28 to TRBJ2-7; the D region is possibly TRBD1 or TRBD2, each matching across 5 bases. The source is a female patient aged 2-10 years who had a stem cell transplant for Fanconi anemia, so the T cells may come from the graft donor. Specimen: PBMCs, mostly from graft donor cells, collected 60 days after TCRalphabeta/CD19-depleted stem cell transplant. The sequenced DNA is TGTGCCAGCAGTCCTCTAGGGGCGGTCGGGACCCTCGAGCAGTACTTC. Translated, this gives CASSPLGAVGTLEQYF.